Presented here are 14 T cell receptor beta chains from one specimen sequenced in a study of T cell responses to AZD1222 COVID-19 vaccine. Some clones are missing from TCRdb's copy, which holds only in-frame ones; the method was immunoSEQ multiplex PCR. The sample records around 120,000 clones, approximately 88% being singletons. The sequencing here drew on peripheral blood, taken on day 0 of MenACWY control vaccination. All receptors come from an adult in good health.

The V gene is TRBV30, the J gene TRBJ2-7, with D possibly matching TRBD1 (8 bases). Per the germline V gene, CDR1 is GTSNPN and CDR2 is SVGIG (reference sequence). The germline V and J ends were trimmed by 6 bases and 4 bases, with 19 bases remaining between them. CDR3 length: 14 residues. The CDR3 spells CACIPDRGGYEQYF. As DNA, the CDR3 is TGTGCCTGTATACCTGACAGGGGAGGGTACGAGCAGTACTTC. The full variable domain, rest sourced from reference TRBV30 and TRBJ2-7, is SQTIHQWPATLVQPVGSPLSLECTVEGTSNPNLYWYRQAAGRGLQLLFYSVGIGQISSEVPQNLSASRPQDRQFILSSKKLLLSDSGFYLCACIPDRGGYEQYFGPGTRLTVT.

CDR3 in amino acids: CASSFGQGLSNQPQHF. CDR3 DNA sequence: TGTGCCAGCAGCTTCGGACAGGGGCTTAGCAATCAGCCCCAGCATTTT. The chain recombines TRBV7-8 with TRBJ1-5; 9 bases agree with TRBD1. The CDR3 totals 16 residues. Germline V gene data show CDR1 as SGHVS and CDR2 as FQNEAQ. J gave up 0 bases and V 3 bases, and 3 bases lay outside the gene matches.

The chain couples TRBV24-1 to TRBJ2-7; 11 nucleotides match TRBD1. Germline CDR1 is KGHDR and CDR2 is SFDVKD. This CDR3 contains 14 residues. Trimming took 10 bases from V and 3 from J; bases not matched to a gene: 7. The CDR3 sequence is CATVAGTGGYEQYF. The DNA for the CDR3 is TGTGCCACTGTAGCCGGGACAGGGGGCTACGAGCAGTACTTC.

V gene TRBV27 combines with J gene TRBJ1-2; no clear D gene. The V gene's germline CDR1 is MNHEY and CDR2 SMNVEV (reference sequence). V dropped 7 bases and J dropped 8 bases, with 14 bases sitting between them. The CDR3 is 12 residues long. This chain's CDR3 is CASKKAGNGYTF. The CDR3 DNA is TGTGCCAGCAAAAAGGCGGGGAACGGCTACACCTTC.

The rearrangement uses TRBV18 and TRBJ2-7; 9 nucleotides match TRBD1. Germline V lookup: CDR1 KGHSH, CDR2 LQKENI. CDR3 length: 16 amino acids. The ends lost 2 bases at V and 4 bases at J; junction bases unmatched: 9. DNA of the CDR3: TGTGCCAGCTCACCATCTGGACAGGGGACGGTGTACGAGCAGTACTTC. This encodes CASSPSGQGTVYEQYF.

This chain joins TRBV11-2 and TRBJ2-4, with 7 bases lining up with TRBD2. The CDR3 has 18 amino acids. CDR1 and CDR2 (germline): SGHAT, FQNNGV. V dropped 0 bases and J dropped 0; count of bases not matched to a gene: 8. This chain's CDR3 is CASSLDWAGEVAKNIQYF. In DNA form, the CDR3 reads TGTGCCAGCAGCTTAGATTGGGCGGGAGAAGTAGCCAAAAACATTCAGTACTTC.

This CDR3 reads CASSLGRVEPQHF. The CDR3 nucleotides are TGTGCCAGCAGCTTAGGCCGAGTTGAGCCCCAGCATTTT. The chain has TRBV7-9 and TRBJ1-5; D not resolved. Deletions cut 1 base from V and 8 bases from J, with 9 bases between. The length of the CDR3 is 13 residues. Germline CDR1 reads SEHNR; CDR2 reads FQNEAQ (reference sequence).

The gene calls are TRBV10-2 and TRBJ2-7; TRBD2 matches 13 bases. Trimming cost V 6 bases and J 4 bases; bases outside gene matches: 6. CDR1 and CDR2 (germline): WSHSY, SAAADI. CDR3 size: 15 residues. Here the CDR3 DNA reads TGCGCCAGCAGGGAAGGACTAGCGGGAGCTTACGAGCAGTACTTC. Encoded protein: CASREGLAGAYEQYF.

The J gene is TRBJ2-1, the V gene TRBV28; TRBD2 matches 8 bases. The V segment lost 4 bases and the J segment 12 bases; nucleotides outside the gene matches: 14. The CDR3 has 15 residues. Per germline, CDR1 MDHEN and CDR2 SYDVKM. The CDR3, as DNA: TGTGCCAGCAGTTCTGAAGCGGGGGCGTTGAGGGGGCAGTTCTTC. Translated, it gives CASSSEAGALRGQFF.

CDR3 DNA sequence: TGTGCCAGCAGTTTATCCCCCTCTCGCATAAAGGCTTTCTTT. The encoded protein is CASSLSPSRIKAFF. This chain connects TRBV28 to TRBJ1-1; D gene unclear. This CDR3 spans 14 amino acids. CDR1 is MDHEN and CDR2 is SYDVKM in the germline V gene. The V and J ends lost 1 base and 11 bases respectively, with 17 bases between them.

The chain employs TRBV9 and TRBJ1-3, with unresolved D. The CDR3 is made up of 13 amino acids. Germline CDR1 SGDLS, CDR2 YYNGEE. The V gene lost 0 bases and the J gene lost 3 bases, with 4 bases spanning the gap. This CDR3 is CASSVVDGNTIYF. Written as DNA, the CDR3 is TGTGCCAGCAGCGTAGTGGATGGAAACACCATATATTTT.

J is TRBJ2-5 and V is TRBV7-9; 7 positions match TRBD2. The CDR3 totals 15 residues. Unmatched junction bases numbered 12, after V lost 5 bases and J lost 6 bases. Per the germline V gene, CDR1 is SEHNR and CDR2 is FQNEAQ (reference sequence). CDR3 residues: CASSPEGLFTKTQYF. The DNA of the CDR3 is TGTGCCAGCAGCCCAGAGGGACTATTTACGAAGACCCAGTACTTC.

The chain links TRBV6-5 to TRBJ1-1; D gene uncertain. The CDR3 has 14 amino acids. The germline V gene has CDR1 MNHEY and CDR2 SVGAGI. The V and J ends lost 5 bases and 3 bases respectively, with 13 bases between them. In DNA form, the CDR3 reads TGTGCCAGCAGTCCGGGATTTTCGGACACTGAAGCTTTCTTT. Protein sequence: CASSPGFSDTEAFF.

The chain recombines TRBV30 with TRBJ1-2; D is unclear. The CDR3 length is 11 residues. Germline V lookup: CDR1 GTSNPN, CDR2 SVGIG (reference sequence). Trimming stripped 3 bases from V and 7 bases from J, with 9 bases between. CDR3 in DNA: TGTGCCTGGAGGATCTCGGGTGGCTACACCTTC. It codes for CAWRISGGYTF.